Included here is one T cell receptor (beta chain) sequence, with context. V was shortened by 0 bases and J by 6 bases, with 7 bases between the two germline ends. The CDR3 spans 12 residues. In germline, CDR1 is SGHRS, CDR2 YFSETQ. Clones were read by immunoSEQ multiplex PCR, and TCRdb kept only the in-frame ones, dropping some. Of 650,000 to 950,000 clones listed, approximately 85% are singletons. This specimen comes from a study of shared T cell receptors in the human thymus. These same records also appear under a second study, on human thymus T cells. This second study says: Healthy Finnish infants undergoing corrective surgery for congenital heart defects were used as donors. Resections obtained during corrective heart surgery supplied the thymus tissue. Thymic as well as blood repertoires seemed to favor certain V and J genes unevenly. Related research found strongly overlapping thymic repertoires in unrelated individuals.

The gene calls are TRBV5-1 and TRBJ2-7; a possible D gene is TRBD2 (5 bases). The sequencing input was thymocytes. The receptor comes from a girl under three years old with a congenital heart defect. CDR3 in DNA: TGCGCCAGCAGCTTGGGAGGGCCCGAGCAGTACTTC. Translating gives CASSLGGPEQYF.